The 24 T cell receptor beta chains below come from one sample, sequenced in a study of identical twins. TCRdb reprocessed the 5' RACE reads via MiXCR and lists one record per CDR3 protein. The data contain 640,000 or so distinct CDR3 sequences, roughly 6% of them seen just once; the ten biggest clones take up 1.5% to 2%. The sequenced material came from naive T cells sorted from blood. These TCRs come from a man younger than 35 in good health.

This clonotype was picked up many times. DNA of the CDR3: TGTGCCAGCAGCAAGGCGGCAGGGGAATCGTACGAGCAGTACTTC. Amino acid sequence: CASSKAAGESYEQYF. The chain combines TRBV5-6 with TRBJ2-7; TRBD1 might be the D (6 bases). V was clipped by 4 bases and J by 4 bases, with 18 bases between them. CDR1 and CDR2 (germline): SGHDT, YYEEEE. The CDR3 is made up of 15 amino acids.

This clonotype was recorded many times. The chain has TRBV5-1 and TRBJ1-2; D uncertain. Trimming pared 0 bases from V and 6 bases from J, leaving 6 bases between. The CDR3 runs to 12 residues. Germline V CDR1 and CDR2: SGHRS, YFSETQ. The chain's CDR3 is CASSLAGDGYTF. The CDR3 region has the DNA TGCGCCAGCAGCTTGGCCGGCGATGGCTACACCTTC.

This clonotype has more than one count but fewer than ten. Here the CDR3 DNA reads TGTGCCAGCAGCTTAGGATCGGGGGGCGGAAACATTCAGTACTTC. Translation gives CASSLGSGGGNIQYF. The gene calls are TRBV7-2 and TRBJ2-4; tentative D call: TRBD2 (7 bases). CDR1 is SGHTA and CDR2 is FQGNSA in the germline V gene. V dropped 1 base and J dropped 6 bases, with 13 bases sitting between them. The CDR3 consists of 15 residues.

This clonotype was seen many times. V is TRBV12-3 or TRBV12-4 and J is TRBJ1-5; D might be TRBD1 (6 bases). This CDR3 is built from 14 residues. Trimming removed 4 bases at V and 3 bases at J, with 10 bases between. The CDR3: CASSSTGSNQPQHF. The CDR3 region has the DNA TGTGCCAGCAGTTCAACAGGGTCCAATCAGCCCCAGCATTTT.

This clonotype came up a few times. The chain employs TRBV5-4 and TRBJ2-5, with D perhaps matching TRBD1 (5 bases). Per germline, CDR1 SGHNT and CDR2 YYREEE (reference sequence). The CDR3 contains 15 residues. Trimming removed 2 bases from V and 3 bases from J, with 14 bases in between. The DNA of the CDR3 is TGTGCCAGCAGCTTATGGGGCGGTGGTAAAGAGACCCAGTACTTC. Translated, it gives CASSLWGGGKETQYF.

The CDR3 DNA sequence: TGTGCCAGCAGCGTCCTGATGAGGGACGGCTACACCTTC. Protein sequence: CASSVLMRDGYTF. This chain uses TRBV9 with TRBJ1-2; a possible D gene is TRBD1 (5 bases). CDR3 length equals 13 residues. V gave up 2 bases and J gave up 8 bases, with 13 bases separating them. Germline lookup yields CDR1 SGDLS and CDR2 YYNGEE.

The chain links TRBV5-6 to TRBJ2-1; either TRBD1 or TRBD2 may supply D (6 bases each). In germline, CDR1 is SGHDT, CDR2 YYEEEE. Trimming stripped 0 bases from V and 0 bases from J, with 13 bases between. The CDR3 has 17 amino acids. CDR3 sequence: CASSLVRGRSSYNEQFF. The CDR3 DNA is TGTGCCAGCAGCTTGGTTCGGGGGCGAAGCTCCTACAATGAGCAGTTCTTC.

This clonotype was recorded a few times. This chain links TRBV10-3 with TRBJ1-2, with D tentatively TRBD1 (6 bases). Germline values: CDR1 ENHRY, CDR2 SYGVKD. The CDR3 is made up of 15 amino acids. V lost 3 bases and J 4 bases, leaving 15 bases between the germline ends. CDR3 coding DNA: TGTGCCATCAGTGATCCCCCAGGGGATGGCTATGGCTACACCTTC. Its protein is CAISDPPGDGYGYTF.

This clonotype was found a few times. CDR3 coding DNA: TGCAGCGTTGACGGCCACCTCCAAGAGACCCAGTACTTC. Translating gives CSVDGHLQETQYF. The chain carries TRBV29-1 and TRBJ2-5; D gene ambiguous. Germline V lookup: CDR1 SQVTM, CDR2 ANQGSEA. V lost 3 bases, J lost 1 base, and 9 bases lay in between. The CDR3 covers 13 residues.

The chain uses TRBV5-1 and TRBJ2-1; either TRBD1 or TRBD2 may fit D (5 bases each). Germline CDR1 and CDR2: SGHRS and YFSETQ. The CDR3 extends over 15 amino acids. The germline V and J ends were trimmed by 4 bases and 9 bases, with 20 bases remaining between them. In nucleotides, the CDR3 is TGCGCCAGCAGCGGTGCCGGGGCCCGAAATTCTGAGCAGTTCTTC. Translated, it gives CASSGAGARNSEQFF.

V gene TRBV24-1 combines with J gene TRBJ2-5; no reliable D call. Germline lookup yields CDR1 KGHDR and CDR2 SFDVKD. Trimming shortened V by 10 bases and J by 4 bases, and 15 bases separated the two germline ends. This CDR3 has 13 residues. The CDR3 region is CATSPRTGETQYF. The CDR3 region has the DNA TGTGCCACTAGTCCACGAACCGGAGAGACCCAGTACTTC.

This clonotype was picked up a small number of times. The chain combines TRBV11-2 with TRBJ2-1; 12 nucleotides align to TRBD2. From germline, CDR1 is SGHAT and CDR2 FQNNGV. The V and J ends lost 5 bases and 0 bases, in that order; junction bases with no gene match: 14. The CDR3 extends over 20 amino acids. As DNA, the CDR3 is TGTGCCAGCAGCCGCACGGGACTAGCGGGTTTAGGGAGCTCCTACAATGAGCAGTTCTTC. It specifies CASSRTGLAGLGSSYNEQFF. The variable domain in full, with the rest retrieved from reference TRBV11-2 and TRBJ2-1, is EAGVAQSPRYKIIEKRQSVAFWCNPISGHATLYWYQQILGQGPKLLIQFQNNGVVDDSQLPKDRFSAERLKGVDSTLKIQPAKLEDSAVYLCASSRTGLAGLGSSYNEQFFGPGTRLTVL.

At least ten counts were recorded for this clonotype. V is TRBV20-1 and J is TRBJ2-7; D unclear. Germline V gene sequence: CDR1 DFQATT, CDR2 SNEGSKA (reference sequence). The CDR3 contains 14 residues. The V and J ends lost 0 bases and 1 base respectively, with 10 bases between them. The CDR3 nucleotides read TGCAGTGCTAGAGATGAAGGTTGGTCCTACGAGCAGTACTTC. It is translated as CSARDEGWSYEQYF.

In this sample, this clonotype turned up a few times. The chain has TRBV7-9 and TRBJ2-1; no firm D call. This CDR3 spans 13 amino acids. Trimming cost V 3 bases and J 12 bases, with 15 bases left between them. The germline V gene has CDR1 SEHNR and CDR2 FQNEAQ (reference sequence). DNA for the CDR3: TGTGCCAGCAGCTTTGACGAAACTTCGGGGCAGTTCTTC. This codes for CASSFDETSGQFF.

This clonotype was seen many times. The genes are TRBV15 and TRBJ2-1; 15 bases are shared with TRBD2. Trimming removed 4 bases from V and 7 bases from J; junction bases left unmatched: 2. The length of the CDR3 is 15 residues. CDR1 is LNHNV and CDR2 is YYDKDF in the germline V gene (reference sequence). CDR3 in amino acids: CATSTGTSGRNEQFF. DNA of the CDR3: TGTGCCACCAGCACCGGGACTAGCGGGAGGAATGAGCAGTTCTTC.

This clonotype was counted between two and nine times. The V call is TRBV12-3 or TRBV12-4, the J call TRBJ2-1, with TRBD1 matching over 9 bases. J gave up 11 bases and V 6 bases, and 11 bases lay outside the gene matches. The CDR3 runs 14 residues. In nucleotides, the CDR3 is TGTGCCAGCAGGCCCGGGACAGGGACTGGTAAGCAGTTCTTC. Encoded protein: CASRPGTGTGKQFF.

This clonotype was detected ten times or more. The chain links TRBV5-1 to TRBJ2-7; a weak D match, TRBD1 (5 bases). Trimming removed 5 bases at V and 3 bases at J, with 18 bases between. Germline CDR1 reads SGHRS; CDR2 reads YFSETQ. The CDR3 totals 15 residues. This CDR3 reads CASRTGGHHFYEQYV. CDR3 in DNA: TGCGCCAGCAGAACCGGTGGACACCATTTCTACGAGCAGTACGTC.

This clonotype occurred many times. The rearrangement uses TRBV24-1 and TRBJ2-1; perhaps TRBD2 as D (6 bases). The germline V gene encodes CDR1 KGHDR and CDR2 SFDVKD. The CDR3 consists of 15 residues. V lost 0 bases and J lost 3, with 8 bases in between. The CDR3 region has the DNA TGTGCCACCAGTGATTTGTTCGGGAGCTACAATGAGCAGTTCTTC. Encoded protein: CATSDLFGSYNEQFF.

This clonotype was counted a few times. The CDR3 bases are TGTGCCAGCAGCTTGAAGTACAGGACCTACGAGCAGTACTTC. Amino acids: CASSLKYRTYEQYF. The chain recombines TRBV5-5 with TRBJ2-7; maybe TRBD1 (5 bases). Germline V gives CDR1 SGHKS, CDR2 YYEKEE (reference sequence). The CDR3 extends over 14 amino acids. The V end lost 1 base, the J end lost 2 bases, and 10 bases lay between the germline ends.

This clonotype was found many times. V and J are TRBV5-1 and TRBJ2-5; no clear D. The CDR3 is 14 residues long. CDR1 SGHRS and CDR2 YFSETQ come from the germline V gene. V was trimmed by 0 bases and J by 5 bases, leaving 11 bases between them. CDR3 DNA: TGCGCCAGCAGCTTGGAGGCCGTCCCGGAGACCCAGTACTTC. Protein: CASSLEAVPETQYF.

This rearrangement joins TRBV28 to TRBJ2-3, with D maybe TRBD2 (6 bases). The germline gives CDR1 MDHEN, CDR2 SYDVKM. The CDR3 length is 15 residues. Trimming pared 1 base from V and 2 bases from J, leaving 10 bases between. The CDR3 region is CASSLLGGVTDTQYF. The CDR3, as DNA: TGTGCCAGCAGTTTATTGGGCGGGGTCACAGATACGCAGTATTTT.

This sequence joins TRBV4-3 and TRBJ2-7; D gene unclear. The germline V gene encodes CDR1 LGHNA and CDR2 YSLEER. The CDR3 has 14 residues. The V and J ends lost 1 base and 5 bases respectively, with 12 bases between them. The CDR3 DNA sequence: TGCGCCAGCAGCCAAGGTACTGGACCAAACGAGCAGTACTTC. This sequence encodes CASSQGTGPNEQYF.

A few counts support this clonotype. It is unclear where the CDR3 begins or ends on the DNA, so no DNA is shown, and the CDR3 is as TCRdb lists it. The chain joins TRBV27 to TRBJ2-7. The CDR3 adds up to 15 amino acids, both ends counted. In germline, CDR1 is MNHEY, CDR2 SMNVEV (reference sequence). The CDR3 protein is CASSFLAGGSYEQYV.

As for this clonotype: Its ends do not fully match the called genes, so a read error is possible. V gene TRBV18 combines with J gene TRBJ2-4, with a possible D match to TRBD1 (6 bases). CDR1 and CDR2 from the germline V gene are KGHSH and LQKENI. This CDR3 comprises 16 residues. The CDR3 DNA reads as TGTGCCAGCTCACCGGTGGGGGCGAAAGGCAAAAGCATTCAGTACTTC. This gives the protein CASSPVGAKGKSIQYF.